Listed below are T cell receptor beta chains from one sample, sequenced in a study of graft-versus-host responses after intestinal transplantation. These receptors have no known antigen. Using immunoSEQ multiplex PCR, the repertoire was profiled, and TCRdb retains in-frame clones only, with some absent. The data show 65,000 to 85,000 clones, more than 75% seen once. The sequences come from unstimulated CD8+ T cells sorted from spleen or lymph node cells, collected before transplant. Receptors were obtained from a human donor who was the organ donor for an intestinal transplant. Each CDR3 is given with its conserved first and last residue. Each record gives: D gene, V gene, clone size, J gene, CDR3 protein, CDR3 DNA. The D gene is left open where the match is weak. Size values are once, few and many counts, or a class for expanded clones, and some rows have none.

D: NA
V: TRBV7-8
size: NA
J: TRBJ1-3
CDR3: CASSLIWPPGNTIYF
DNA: TGTGCCAGCAGCTTAATTTGGCCCCCTGGAAACACCATATATTTT

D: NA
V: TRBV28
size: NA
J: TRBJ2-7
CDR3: CASSSRTYGPTLYEQYF
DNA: TGTGCCAGCAGTTCGCGAACCTACGGGCCGACCCTATACGAGCAGTACTTC

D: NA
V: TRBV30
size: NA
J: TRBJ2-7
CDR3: CAWSEVGTQQYF
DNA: TGTGCCTGGAGTGAGGTGGGGACCCAGCAGTACTTC

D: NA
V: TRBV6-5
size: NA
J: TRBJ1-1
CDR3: CASSYSDWDTEAFF
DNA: TGTGCCAGCAGTTACTCTGACTGGGACACTGAAGCTTTCTTT

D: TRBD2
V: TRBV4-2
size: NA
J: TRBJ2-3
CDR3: CASSRVFGGGVWDTQYF
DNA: TGTGCCAGCAGCCGGGTTTTTGGCGGGGGGGTCTGGGATACGCAGTATTTT

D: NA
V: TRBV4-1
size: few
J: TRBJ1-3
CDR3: CASSQDYWQPNTIYF
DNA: TGCGCCAGCAGCCAAGATTATTGGCAGCCGAACACCATATATTTT

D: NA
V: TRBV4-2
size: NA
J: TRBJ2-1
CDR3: CASSQKALGGAPYNEQFF
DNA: TGTGCCAGCAGCCAAAAGGCCCTAGGGGGGGCCCCCTACAATGAGCAGTTCTTC

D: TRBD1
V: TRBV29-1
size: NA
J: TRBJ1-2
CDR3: CSVETGAVYGYTF
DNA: TGCAGCGTTGAGACAGGGGCGGTCTATGGCTACACCTTC

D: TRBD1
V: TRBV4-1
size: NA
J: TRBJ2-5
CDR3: CASSQGGQGAWETQYF
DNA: TGCGCCAGCAGCCAAGGAGGGCAGGGGGCTTGGGAGACCCAGTACTTC

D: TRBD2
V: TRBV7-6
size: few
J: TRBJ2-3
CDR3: CASSLVAGKLDTQYF
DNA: TGTGCCAGCAGCTTAGTAGCGGGGAAGTTAGATACGCAGTATTTT

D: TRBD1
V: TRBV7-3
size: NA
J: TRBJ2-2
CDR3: CASSLDRDRSRTGELFF
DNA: TGTGCCAGCAGCTTAGACCGGGACAGGTCACGCACCGGGGAGCTGTTTTTT

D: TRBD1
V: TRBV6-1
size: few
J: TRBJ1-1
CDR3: CASSEGTGGVTEAFF
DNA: TGTGCCAGCAGTGAAGGGACAGGGGGCGTAACTGAAGCTTTCTTT

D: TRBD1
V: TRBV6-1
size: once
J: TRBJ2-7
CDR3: CASSQDREPHEQYF
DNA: TGTGCCAGCAGCCAGGACAGGGAACCCCACGAGCAGTACTTC

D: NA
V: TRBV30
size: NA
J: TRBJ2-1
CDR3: CAGIYNEQFF
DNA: TGTGCCGGTATCTACAATGAGCAGTTCTTC

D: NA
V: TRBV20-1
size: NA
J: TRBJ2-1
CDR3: CSGPGEQFF
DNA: TGCAGCGGGCCGGGGGAGCAGTTCTTC

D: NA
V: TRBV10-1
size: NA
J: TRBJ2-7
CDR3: CASSEGGLAHEQYF
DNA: TGCGCCAGCAGTGAGGGTGGGCTAGCGCACGAGCAGTACTTT

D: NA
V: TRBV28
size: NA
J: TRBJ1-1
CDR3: CASTREGLPEAFF
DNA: TGTGCCAGCACCCGGGAGGGGCTCCCTGAAGCTTTCTTT

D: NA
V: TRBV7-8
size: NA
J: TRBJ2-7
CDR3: CASSLMAGGISYEQYF
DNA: TGTGCCAGCAGCTTAATGGCTGGGGGGATCTCCTACGAGCAGTACTTC

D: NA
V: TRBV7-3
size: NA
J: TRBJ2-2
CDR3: CASSSRQIVNTGELFF
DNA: TGTGCCAGCAGCTCCCGACAGATCGTTAACACCGGGGAGCTGTTTTTT

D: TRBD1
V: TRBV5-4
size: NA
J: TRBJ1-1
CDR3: CASSLAARGPTEAFF
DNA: TGTGCCAGCAGCTTGGCCGCCAGGGGGCCCACTGAAGCTTTCTTT

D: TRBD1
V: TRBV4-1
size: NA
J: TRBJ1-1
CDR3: CASSREGDRAKAFF
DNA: TGCGCCAGCAGCCGAGAAGGGGACAGGGCGAAAGCTTTCTTT

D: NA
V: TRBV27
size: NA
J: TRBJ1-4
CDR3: CASSPQVGDGEKLFF
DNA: TGTGCCAGCAGTCCCCAGGTAGGGGATGGCGAAAAACTGTTTTTT

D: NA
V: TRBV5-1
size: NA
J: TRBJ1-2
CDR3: CASSLQGRGYTF
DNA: TGCGCCAGCAGCCTTCAGGGGCGAGGCTACACCTTC

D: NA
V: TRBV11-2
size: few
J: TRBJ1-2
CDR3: CASSLVGQTYGYTF
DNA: TGTGCCAGCAGCTTAGTTGGACAGACCTATGGCTACACCTTC

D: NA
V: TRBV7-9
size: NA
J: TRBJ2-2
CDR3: CASSPAEGGNTGELFF
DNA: TGTGCCAGCAGCCCGGCCGAGGGGGGGAACACCGGGGAGCTGTTTTTT